The 29 T cell receptor beta chains given below trace back to one sample, sequenced in a study of monozygotic twins with inflammatory bowel disease. TCRdb re-called the 5' RACE reads, yielding one record per CDR3 amino acid sequence without DNA. The sample has some 170,000 distinct CDR3 sequences. Source material: blood. The receptors derive from a human donor with ulcerative colitis or Crohn's disease, or a healthy co-twin of an affected twin (not recorded which).

The V call is TRBV5-5, the J call TRBJ2-7. The CDR3 is made up of 13 amino acids. Per germline, CDR1 SGHKS and CDR2 YYEKEE (reference sequence). The CDR3 reads CASSFPRVYEQYF.

The rearrangement joins TRBV5-1 to TRBJ2-2; TCRdb reports TRBD2, a call that lacks DNA to check it against. Germline CDR1 reads SGHRS; CDR2 reads YFSETQ. This CDR3 has 22 amino acids. CDR3 in amino acids: CASSLFYKTSGGVGENTGELFF.

The chain recombines TRBV7-9 with TRBJ1-6; TCRdb gives TRBD1 as the D gene, but with no DNA this cannot be confirmed. This CDR3 has 17 amino acids. The germline V gene has CDR1 SEHNR and CDR2 FQNEAQ (reference sequence). The CDR3 loop is CASSLAPRGVRNSPLHF.

The gene calls are TRBV20-1 and TRBJ2-1; TCRdb proposes TRBD2, but this gene call is untestable without DNA. Germline loops: CDR1 DFQATT, CDR2 SNEGSKA (reference sequence). This CDR3 has 15 residues. CDR3 amino acids: CSARKSGRPSNEQFF.

J is TRBJ2-7 and V is TRBV4-3. Per the germline V gene, CDR1 is LGHNA and CDR2 is YSLEER. The length of the CDR3 is 14 residues. The CDR3 loop is CASSQAGYSYEQYF.

The V gene is TRBV4-3, the J gene TRBJ1-6. The CDR3 is 13 residues long. Germline V gene sequence: CDR1 LGHNA, CDR2 YSLEER. The CDR3 sequence is CASSQDSNSPLHF.

The CDR3 protein is CASSYVGSTDTQYF. V and J are TRBV11-2 and TRBJ2-3. The CDR3 loop spans 14 amino acids. Germline loops: CDR1 SGHAT, CDR2 FQNNGV. The variable domain in full, completed from reference TRBV11-2 and TRBJ2-3, reads EAGVAQSPRYKIIEKRQSVAFWCNPISGHATLYWYQQILGQGPKLLIQFQNNGVVDDSQLPKDRFSAERLKGVDSTLKIQPAKLEDSAVYLCASSYVGSTDTQYFGPGTRLTVL.

This chain connects TRBV7-7 to TRBJ2-1. Germline V gene lookup returns CDR1 SSHAT and CDR2 FNYEAQ (reference sequence). The CDR3 loop spans 14 amino acids. CDR3 in amino acids: CASSLASSSNEQFF.

This chain connects TRBV5-1 to TRBJ1-6. The CDR3 spans 14 residues. The V gene's germline CDR1 is SGHRS and CDR2 YFSETQ. CDR3 in amino acids: CASSLAGVNSPLHF.

The CDR3 loop reads CASSQDLLDLGNEQFF. The V and J genes are TRBV4-3 and TRBJ2-1; no DNA is available, so the TRBD2 call from TCRdb remains unchecked. CDR3 length: 16 residues. Germline-derived CDR1 and CDR2 are LGHNA and YSLEER.

V gene TRBV10-2 combines with J gene TRBJ2-1; TCRdb proposes TRBD2, but this gene call is untestable without DNA. In germline, CDR1 is WSHSY, CDR2 SAAADI. This CDR3 spans 15 amino acids. The CDR3 is CASGEGLAGYNEQFF.

This rearrangement joins TRBV6-2 or TRBV6-3 to TRBJ1-1; TCRdb's D call of TRBD1 is untestable without DNA. The CDR3 runs 15 residues. Germline loops: CDR1 MNHEY, CDR2 SVGEGT. CDR3 sequence: CASSYRDSTNTEAFF.

The chain employs TRBV29-1 and TRBJ2-4; as DNA is missing, the TRBD2 call by TCRdb cannot be tested. Germline V lookup: CDR1 SQVTM, CDR2 ANQGSEA. The CDR3 contains 13 residues. CDR3 loop: CSVPSGSKNIQYF.

The chain combines TRBV29-1 with TRBJ2-7; TCRdb picks TRBD1, but there is no DNA to check that call. This CDR3 is built from 14 residues. Germline V gene lookup returns CDR1 SQVTM and CDR2 ANQGSEA. The CDR3 loop reads CSVKPGTGTGEQYF.

The V call is TRBV28, the J call TRBJ2-7; TCRdb's assignment of TRBD1 cannot be checked, as there is no DNA. The germline gives CDR1 MDHEN, CDR2 SYDVKM. CDR3 size: 14 residues. The CDR3 sequence is CASSLVQGAYEQYF.

The chain couples TRBV28 to TRBJ2-3; TCRdb calls TRBD2, which cannot be checked without DNA. Germline CDR1 is MDHEN and CDR2 is SYDVKM. The CDR3 has 18 residues. The chain's CDR3 is CASCRPLAGGRSTDTQYF.

The rearrangement uses TRBV10-3 and TRBJ1-5. There are 14 residues in the CDR3. Germline loops: CDR1 ENHRY, CDR2 SYGVKD. Here the CDR3 reads CAISESFENQPQHF.

The chain links TRBV7-2 to TRBJ1-1. Per germline, CDR1 SGHTA and CDR2 FQGNSA. The CDR3 covers 13 residues. Here the CDR3 reads CASSQDLRPEAFF.

The chain's CDR3 is CASSETPWESETQYF. V usage is TRBV10-2 and J usage is TRBJ2-5; TCRdb calls TRBD2, which cannot be checked without DNA. Germline V gene lookup returns CDR1 WSHSY and CDR2 SAAADI. The CDR3 loop spans 15 amino acids.

V gene TRBV30 combines with J gene TRBJ2-3. Looked up from germline, CDR1 is GTSNPN and CDR2 is SVGIG (reference sequence). The CDR3 has 13 amino acids. The CDR3 loop reads CAWRVTGTDTQYF.

The chain recombines TRBV30 with TRBJ2-7; the TCRdb call, TRBD1, lacks DNA for checking. The CDR3 covers 14 residues. Germline-derived CDR1 and CDR2 are GTSNPN and SVGIG (reference sequence). The CDR3 loop reads CAWAFHRGTYEQYF.

The CDR3 spells CASSSSDRGGGYTF. This sequence joins TRBV12-3 or TRBV12-4 and TRBJ1-2; TCRdb reports TRBD1, a call that lacks DNA to check it against. This CDR3 is built from 14 residues.

The V call is TRBV7-2, the J call TRBJ2-3. Looked up from germline, CDR1 is SGHTA and CDR2 is FQGNSA. The CDR3 is 15 residues long. The CDR3 spells CASSLDLYSTDTQYF.

The chain has TRBV6-4 and TRBJ2-1; the D call from TCRdb, TRBD2, cannot be confirmed without DNA. Per germline, CDR1 MRHNA and CDR2 SNTAGT. The CDR3 totals 15 residues. The chain's CDR3 is CASALAGSSYNEQFF.

The chain uses TRBV19 and TRBJ1-5; checking the TCRdb D call of TRBD1 is not possible without DNA. The germline gives CDR1 LNHDA, CDR2 SQIVND (reference sequence). This CDR3 has 16 amino acids. The CDR3 loop reads CASGARWTFPNQPQHF.

The chain is built from TRBV20-1 and TRBJ1-1. Germline loops: CDR1 DFQATT, CDR2 SNEGSKA (reference sequence). This CDR3 has 13 amino acids. The CDR3 protein is CSATDTKNTEAFF.

This rearrangement joins TRBV10-3 to TRBJ2-5; checking the TCRdb D call of TRBD1 is not possible without DNA. CDR3 length: 16 amino acids. In germline, CDR1 is ENHRY, CDR2 SYGVKD. CDR3 region: CAISGQFGGTQETQYF.

The chain combines TRBV7-9 with TRBJ1-2. CDR1 SEHNR and CDR2 FQNEAQ come from the germline V gene (reference sequence). CDR3 length: 17 amino acids. CDR3 protein: CASSLLTPTTTNYGYTF.

The chain carries TRBV18 and TRBJ2-5; without DNA, the TCRdb call of TRBD1 cannot be checked. The CDR3 consists of 15 residues. The V gene's germline CDR1 is KGHSH and CDR2 LQKENI. CDR3 in amino acids: CASSRNTGGQETQYF.